The sequence of this T cell receptor (beta chain) was determined in a study of Graves' ophthalmopathy and Graves' hyperthyroidism. The wider study: Peripheral blood was obtained at first diagnosis, ahead of any treatment. Overall study findings and caveats: Blood was where most expanded thyroid clonotypes above 0.001 frequency also turned up.

The sample holds many counts of this clonotype. Its cognate antigen is unknown. Researchers took RNA transcripts and amplified TCR beta CDR3 regions from them. First-round RT-PCR employed HTBI primers, with a second-round multiplex PCR after it. Via MiXCR, TCRdb re-called the multiplex PCR reads, giving one row per CDR3 protein. The data contain some 410,000 distinct CDR3 sequences, approximately 21% of them singletons. Hyperthyroidism patients were newly diagnosed, ill under 2 months, and aged 18 to 65 years. The V gene's germline CDR1 is SEHNR and CDR2 FQNEAQ (reference sequence). CDR3 length: 12 amino acids. V lost 3 bases, J lost 5 bases, and 7 bases lay in between.

The material sequenced was peripheral blood. This clonotype was sampled from a woman younger than 35 with stable Graves' hyperthyroidism. The gene calls are TRBV7-9 and TRBJ1-1, with no clear D. The CDR3 bases are TGTGCCAGCAGCTTCTTGGAAACTGAAGCTTTCTTT. Protein: CASSFLETEAFF.